This T cell receptor (beta chain) was found in a study of T-cell memory formation after mild COVID-19. Overall study context: TCR clusters showed largely donor specificity.

A single record per CDR3 protein comes from TCRdb applying MiXCR to the 5' RACE reads. The sample yields 150,000 to 200,000 distinct CDR3 sequences, under 14% seen once. Germline V lookup: CDR1 MNHEY, CDR2 SVGAGI. The V gene lost 2 bases and the J gene lost 3 bases, with 6 bases spanning the gap. The CDR3 covers 13 residues. This clonotype was observed at least ten times. The V call is TRBV6-5, the J call TRBJ2-3; tentative D call: TRBD2 (5 bases). The TCR sequence derives from a man aged 18 to 30 who had mild COVID-19 (a few samples of this study predate the infection). Cell type and time point are not known. Sequenced input: PBMCs or a T cell subset sorted from them (not recorded which). This CDR3 is CASSYPGTDTQYF. CDR3 coding DNA: TGTGCCAGCAGTTACCCGGGGACAGATACGCAGTATTTT.